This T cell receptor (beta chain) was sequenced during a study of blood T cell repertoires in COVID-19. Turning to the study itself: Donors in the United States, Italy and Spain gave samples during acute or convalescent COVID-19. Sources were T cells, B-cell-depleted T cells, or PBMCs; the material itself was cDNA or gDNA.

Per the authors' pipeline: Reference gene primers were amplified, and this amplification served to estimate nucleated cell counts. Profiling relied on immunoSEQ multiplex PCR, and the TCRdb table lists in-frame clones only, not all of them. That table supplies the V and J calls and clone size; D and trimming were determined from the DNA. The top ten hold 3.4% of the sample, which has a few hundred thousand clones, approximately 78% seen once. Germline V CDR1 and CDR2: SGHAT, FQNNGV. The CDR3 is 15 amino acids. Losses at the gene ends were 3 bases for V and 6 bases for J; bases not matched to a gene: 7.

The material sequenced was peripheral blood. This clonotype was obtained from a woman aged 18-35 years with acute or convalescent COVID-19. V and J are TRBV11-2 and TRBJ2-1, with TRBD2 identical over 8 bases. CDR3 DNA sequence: TGTGCCAGCAGCTTCTCGGGAGGGGTTAGCAATGAGCAGTTCTTC. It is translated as CASSFSGGVSNEQFF.